The 8 T cell receptor beta chains listed next were all sequenced from one sample in a study of T cell responses to AZD1222 COVID-19 vaccine. Measured with immunoSEQ multiplex PCR; TCRdb has only the in-frame clones, and not every one. The data show about 86,000 clones, with around 87% seen just once and 12% held by the top ten. The sample here was peripheral blood, taken 28 days after the second AZD1222 dose. Receptors were obtained from an adult who received the AZD1222 COVID-19 vaccine.

The chain joins TRBV6-5 to TRBJ2-7; D is ambiguous. The CDR3 loop spans 11 amino acids. From germline, CDR1 is MNHEY and CDR2 SVGAGI. V lost 2 bases, J lost 2 bases, and 1 base lay in between. CDR3 DNA: TGTGCCAGCAGTTACACCTACGAGCAGTACTTC. It translates to CASSYTYEQYF.

The chain couples TRBV28 to TRBJ1-4, with D hard to call. Germline CDR1 reads MDHEN; CDR2 reads SYDVKM. V gave up 3 bases and J gave up 6 bases, with 2 bases separating them. This CDR3 is built from 11 residues. The CDR3 here is CASSLDEKLFF. CDR3 coding DNA: TGTGCCAGCAGTTTGGATGAAAAACTGTTTTTT.

The chain has TRBV19 and TRBJ1-2; D call uncertain. V lost 7 bases to trimming and J lost 4 bases, with 13 bases between them. Germline V gene lookup returns CDR1 LNHDA and CDR2 SQIVND (reference sequence). The CDR3 has 13 amino acids. In DNA, the CDR3 is TGTGCCAGTACCCCGGAAGGGCGCTATGGCTACACCTTC. It codes for CASTPEGRYGYTF.

The V gene is TRBV4-2, the J gene TRBJ2-1; D unclear. CDR1 and CDR2 (germline): LGHNA, YNFKEQ. This CDR3 has 14 residues. With 0 bases removed from V and 12 bases from J, the gap between germline ends came to 15 bases. The CDR3 region is CASSQDIPATGQFF. In nucleotides, the CDR3 is TGTGCCAGCAGCCAAGATATACCAGCGACTGGGCAGTTCTTC.

This chain uses TRBV5-4 with TRBJ1-6; TRBD1 might be the D (6 bases). The V end was cut by 0 bases, the J end by 10 bases, with 14 bases between. The CDR3 spans 15 residues. Germline CDR1 SGHNT, CDR2 YYREEE (reference sequence). The CDR3 loop is CASSLDAGDRSPLHF. The CDR3 DNA reads as TGTGCCAGCAGCTTGGATGCAGGGGATAGATCACCCCTCCACTTT.

V gene TRBV10-1 combines with J gene TRBJ2-1, with no clear D. Germline loops: CDR1 WNHNN, CDR2 SYGVQD (reference sequence). The CDR3 covers 12 residues. V was cut by 7 bases and J by 7 bases, with 11 bases left in between. For the CDR3, the DNA is TGCGCCAGCAAGTCAATCTCTAATGAGCAGTTCTTC. It encodes CASKSISNEQFF.

This clone is judged large. The chain couples TRBV6-5 to TRBJ2-7; D is possibly TRBD1 or TRBD2 (6 bases each). The CDR3 length is 15 residues. The germline V gene has CDR1 MNHEY and CDR2 SVGAGI. V lost 0 bases, J lost 6 bases, and 15 bases lay in between. CDR3: CASSYSLGGPSEQYF. The CDR3 region has the DNA TGTGCCAGCAGTTACTCTTTGGGGGGCCCTAGCGAGCAGTACTTC.

The chain recombines TRBV18 with TRBJ2-3, with 10 bases fitting TRBD1. The J segment lost 6 bases and the V segment lost 3 bases, leaving 15 bases of the junction unmatched. The CDR3 has 18 amino acids. Germline CDR1 reads KGHSH; CDR2 reads LQKENI. The CDR3 DNA reads TGTGCCAGCTCACCTTCCTCTGGCGGGACAGGGGTGTCCGATACGCAGTATTTT. Amino acids: CASSPSSGGTGVSDTQYF.